Below, 11 T cell receptor beta chains from the same sample are listed, as sequenced in a study of T-cell memory formation after mild COVID-19. TCRdb itself ran the 5' RACE reads through MiXCR, one entry per CDR3 protein. The data show approximately 500,000 distinct CDR3 sequences, 20% to 25% seen once. Sequencing used PBMCs or a T cell subset sorted from them (not recorded which). Receptors originate from an adult woman who had mild COVID-19 (a few samples of this study predate the infection). Cell type and time point are not known.

This clonotype was detected a few times. For the CDR3, the DNA is TGTGCCAGCAGCTCAGGACAATTTGGGGTTTATAGCAATCAGCCCCAGCATTTT. It is translated as CASSSGQFGVYSNQPQHF. This chain uses TRBV7-2 with TRBJ1-5, with D maybe TRBD1 (5 bases). The germline CDR1 and CDR2 sequences are SGHTA and FQGNSA. Trimming took off 4 bases at V and 0 bases at J, with 19 bases between the two ends. This CDR3 is built from 18 residues.

This sequence joins TRBV24-1 and TRBJ2-1; a possible D gene is TRBD1 (7 bases). CDR3 length: 13 amino acids. From germline, CDR1 is KGHDR and CDR2 SFDVKD. V was shortened by 0 bases and J by 9 bases, with 8 bases between the two germline ends. The CDR3 region is CATSDLQGGEQFF. Here the CDR3 DNA reads TGTGCCACCAGTGATTTGCAGGGGGGTGAGCAGTTCTTC.

The V call is TRBV5-1, the J call TRBJ1-2; 8 positions agree with TRBD1. The CDR3 spans 15 residues. Germline CDR1 and CDR2: SGHRS and YFSETQ. Losses at the gene ends were 7 bases for V and 8 bases for J; bases not matched to a gene: 16. CDR3 in amino acids: CASGTTGAAGSGYTF. DNA for the CDR3: TGCGCCAGCGGCACGACAGGGGCGGCTGGCTCAGGCTACACCTTC. The variable domain in full, completed from reference TRBV5-1 and TRBJ1-2, reads KAGVTQTPRYLIKTRGQQVTLSCSPISGHRSVSWYQQTPGQGLQFLFEYFSETQRNKGNFPGRFSGRQFSNSRSEMNVSTLELGDSALYLCASGTTGAAGSGYTFGSGTRLTVV.

The chain is built from TRBV20-1 and TRBJ2-1, with 8 bases identical to TRBD2. The V gene's germline CDR1 is DFQATT and CDR2 SNEGSKA (reference sequence). With V trimmed by 1 base and J by 7 bases, 9 bases remained unmatched. The CDR3 totals 15 residues. The CDR3 here is CSARVGLASMNEQFF. For the CDR3, the DNA is TGCAGTGCTAGAGTCGGACTAGCATCTATGAATGAGCAGTTCTTC.

The genes are TRBV25-1 and TRBJ1-4; no clear D. CDR1 and CDR2 (germline): MGHDK, SYGVNS. This CDR3 spans 15 amino acids. V gave up 8 bases and J gave up 7 bases, with 20 bases separating them. The DNA of the CDR3 is TGTGCCAGCGCCGCTCCGTCGGGCGTTAGTGAAAAACTGTTTTTT. It yields the protein CASAAPSGVSEKLFF.

This chain links TRBV7-9 with TRBJ1-1; 8 bases map to TRBD1. Germline V CDR1 and CDR2: SEHNR, FQNEAQ (reference sequence). CDR3 length: 13 residues. Germline trimming cut 8 bases from V and 1 base from J; bases unmatched to any gene: 3. In DNA, the CDR3 is TGTGCCAGCCAAGGACAGGGGAACACTGAAGCTTTCTTT. It yields the protein CASQGQGNTEAFF.

V is TRBV5-1 and J is TRBJ1-1; 7 bases are a match to TRBD1. The ends lost 0 bases at V and 12 bases at J; junction bases unmatched: 8. The CDR3 contains 13 residues. Germline CDR1 is SGHRS and CDR2 is YFSETQ. DNA for the CDR3: TGCGCCAGCAGCTTGGGACAGGGAGTGAGGTCTTTCTTT. Amino acid sequence: CASSLGQGVRSFF.

This clonotype was seen a handful of times. The chain has TRBV5-1 and TRBJ2-1, with TRBD2 identical over 12 bases. The germline gives CDR1 SGHRS, CDR2 YFSETQ. V lost 0 bases to trimming and J lost 9 bases; unmatched junction nucleotides: 10. The CDR3 totals 17 residues. The CDR3 nucleotides are TGCGCCAGCAGCTTGGGACTAGCGGGAGTATACCGGGGTGAGCAGTTCTTC. This sequence encodes CASSLGLAGVYRGEQFF.

This clonotype was recorded a few times. The chain has TRBV7-9 and TRBJ1-4, with 10 bases fitting TRBD1. The ends lost 4 bases at V and 5 bases at J; junction bases unmatched: 7. The CDR3 contains 16 residues. The germline V gene encodes CDR1 SEHNR and CDR2 FQNEAQ (reference sequence). The CDR3: CASSSLDRGPNEKLFF. The CDR3 DNA reads TGTGCCAGCAGCTCCCTTGACAGGGGGCCAAATGAAAAACTGTTTTTT. The full variable domain, its missing parts supplied by reference TRBV7-9 and TRBJ1-4, is DTGVSQNPRHKITKRGQNVTFRCDPISEHNRLYWYRQTLGQGPEFLTYFQNEAQLEKSRLLSDRFSAERPKGSFSTLEIQRTEQGDSAMYLCASSSLDRGPNEKLFFGSGTQLSVL.

This clonotype has a count of ten or more. V and J are TRBV3-1 and TRBJ2-1, with D uncertain. The CDR3 has 12 residues. V shed 1 base and J shed 5 bases, with 3 bases lying between them. Germline CDR1 is LGHDT and CDR2 is YNNKEL (reference sequence). The CDR3 bases are TGTGCCAGCAGCCAAGCGGACAATGAGCAGTTCTTC. It yields the protein CASSQADNEQFF.

This clonotype was seen only a few times. The chain couples TRBV15 to TRBJ2-7, with D perhaps matching TRBD2 (6 bases). The germline gives CDR1 LNHNV, CDR2 YYDKDF (reference sequence). V was cut by 2 bases and J by 4 bases, with 15 bases left in between. CDR3 length: 15 residues. The CDR3 nucleotides are TGTGCCACCAGCAGATACCAGGGAGGTGGGTACGAGCAGTACTTC. This gives the protein CATSRYQGGGYEQYF.